The sequence of this T cell receptor (beta chain) was determined in a study of blood T cell repertoires in COVID-19. Study as a whole: Acute-phase and convalescent COVID-19 samples originated in the United States, Italy and Spain. Sources were T cells, B-cell-depleted T cells, or PBMCs; the material itself was cDNA or gDNA.

Note on this clone: Other DNA sequences in the same sample also yield this CDR3.

The CDR3 is 14 residues long. Trimming at V came to 6 bases and at J to 4 bases, leaving 5 bases not matched to a gene. Germline V gene sequence: CDR1 MNHEY, CDR2 SVGAGI. Original handling: Cell counts per sample came from amplifying reference gene primers. Clones were read by immunoSEQ multiplex PCR, and TCRdb kept only the in-frame ones, dropping some. The D gene and trimming were derived from the DNA, and the V and J assignments and clone size from that table. This table has about 250,000 clones, 84% appearing once. The TCR comes from a man between 50 and 59 years old with acute or convalescent COVID-19. The sample taken for sequencing was peripheral blood. V gene TRBV6-5 combines with J gene TRBJ1-5, with 8 bases identical to TRBD1. The CDR3: CASSLRQGNQPQHF. As DNA, the CDR3 is TGTGCCAGCAGCCTCCGACAGGGGAATCAGCCCCAGCATTTT.